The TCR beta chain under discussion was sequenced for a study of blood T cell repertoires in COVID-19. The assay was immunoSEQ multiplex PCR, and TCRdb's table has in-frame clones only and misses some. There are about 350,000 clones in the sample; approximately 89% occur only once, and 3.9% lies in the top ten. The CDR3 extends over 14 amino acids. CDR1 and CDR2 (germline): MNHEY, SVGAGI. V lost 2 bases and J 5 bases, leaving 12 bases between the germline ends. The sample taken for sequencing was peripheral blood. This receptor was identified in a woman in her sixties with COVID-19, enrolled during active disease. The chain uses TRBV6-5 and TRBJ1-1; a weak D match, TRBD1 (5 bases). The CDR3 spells CASSYGRGWTEAFF. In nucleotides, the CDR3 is TGTGCCAGCAGTTACGGGAGGGGATGGACTGAAGCTTTCTTT.